Below, 18 T cell receptor beta chains from the same sample are listed, as sequenced in a study of CD8 T cells in Susac syndrome. After extraction with the RNeasy kit, roughly 0.45 to 1 ug of the RNA was reverse transcribed using random hexamers. Using its own MiXCR run on the immunoSEQ multiplex PCR reads, TCRdb lists one record per CDR3 protein. The sample records fewer than 250,000 distinct CDR3 sequences, around 93% being singletons. Sequenced: CD4+ T cells from PBMCs. The receptors here all came from a human donor in good health.

This clonotype has a single count. The CDR3 spells CASRPRGRGYNEQFF. CDR3 coding DNA: TGTGCCAGCAGGCCCAGGGGAAGGGGATACAATGAGCAGTTCTTC. The V gene is TRBV6-5, the J gene TRBJ2-1; maybe TRBD1 (6 bases). The CDR3 extends over 15 amino acids. Trimming left V 6 bases short and J 4 bases short, with 16 bases between. CDR1 is MNHEY and CDR2 is SVGAGI in the germline V gene.

The CDR3 here is CASTSDGDSPLHF. The CDR3 region has the DNA TGCGCCAGCACGTCAGACGGTGATTCACCCCTCCACTTT. V gene TRBV5-1 combines with J gene TRBJ1-6; no clear D. Germline V gives CDR1 SGHRS, CDR2 YFSETQ. The V end lost 6 bases, the J end lost 8 bases, and 12 bases lay between the germline ends. CDR3 length: 13 amino acids.

The gene calls are TRBV12-3 or TRBV12-4 and TRBJ1-6; D possibly corresponds to TRBD1 (5 bases). Trimming removed 4 bases at V and 10 bases at J, with 17 bases between. The CDR3 is 15 amino acids. This CDR3 is CASSSRERVGSPLHF. The DNA for the CDR3 is TGTGCCAGCAGTTCCAGGGAGAGGGTGGGATCACCCCTCCACTTT.

The genes are TRBV12-3 or TRBV12-4 and TRBJ2-2; TRBD2 might be the D (6 bases). CDR3 length equals 14 residues. Trimming removed 7 bases from V and 6 bases from J, with 15 bases in between. The CDR3 sequence: CASTLNSGSGELFF. CDR3 in DNA: TGTGCCAGCACCCTGAACAGCGGGTCCGGGGAGCTGTTTTTT.

The chain uses TRBV28 and TRBJ1-4; D uncertain. CDR1 and CDR2 (germline): MDHEN, SYDVKM. This CDR3 is built from 14 residues. With 1 base removed from V and 3 bases from J, the gap between germline ends came to 6 bases. Here the CDR3 DNA reads TGTGCCAGCAGTTTATACGGTTCTAATGAAAAACTGTTTTTT. Amino acids: CASSLYGSNEKLFF.

The chain carries TRBV9 and TRBJ1-1, with 8 bases fitting TRBD1. The CDR3 is 15 amino acids. The germline gives CDR1 SGDLS, CDR2 YYNGEE. After removal of 2 bases from V and 1 base from J, the junction contained 4 bases not matched to a gene. DNA of the CDR3: TGTGCCAGCAGCGTCACAGGACAGGGGAACACTGAAGCTTTCTTT. This sequence encodes CASSVTGQGNTEAFF.

The chain couples TRBV20-1 to TRBJ2-3, with TRBD2 matching over 11 bases. The CDR3 runs to 20 residues. In germline, CDR1 is DFQATT, CDR2 SNEGSKA (reference sequence). J gave up 2 bases and V 3 bases, and 19 bases lay outside the gene matches. The CDR3, as DNA: TGCAGTGCTAGTTTCCGCGGCTTGACTAGCGGGGTCTTATCCACAGATACGCAGTATTTT. Amino acids: CSASFRGLTSGVLSTDTQYF.

The gene calls are TRBV28 and TRBJ1-2; 9 positions match TRBD1. The V and J ends lost 4 bases and 5 bases, in that order; junction bases with no gene match: 8. There are 15 residues in the CDR3. Germline CDR1 reads MDHEN; CDR2 reads SYDVKM. The CDR3 sequence is CASSSLQGAAYGYTF. CDR3 bases: TGTGCCAGCAGTTCACTACAGGGGGCAGCATATGGCTACACCTTC.

J is TRBJ2-5 and V is TRBV5-4, with TRBD2 identical over 10 bases. V dropped 3 bases and J dropped 4; count of bases not matched to a gene: 9. CDR3 length: 16 residues. Germline lookup yields CDR1 SGHNT and CDR2 YYREEE (reference sequence). The CDR3 DNA sequence: TGTGCCAGCAGCTCCCCCCTTAGCGGGGGGAGAGAGACCCAGTACTTC. Translation gives CASSSPLSGGRETQYF.

The chain has TRBV4-1 and TRBJ1-2; D might be TRBD1 (6 bases). There are 14 residues in the CDR3. V was trimmed by 2 bases and J by 6 bases, leaving 13 bases between them. Germline values: CDR1 MGHRA, CDR2 YSYEKL. The CDR3 DNA follows: TGCGCCAGCAGCCAAACGGGGGCGGAGAATGGCTACACCTTC. Its translation is CASSQTGAENGYTF.

V is TRBV5-1 and J is TRBJ1-5; a weak D match, TRBD1 (5 bases). The CDR3 consists of 14 residues. V was trimmed by 4 bases and J by 4 bases, leaving 12 bases between them. Germline values: CDR1 SGHRS, CDR2 YFSETQ. The CDR3 region has the DNA TGCGCCAGCAGCCCACTCGGGGGTAATCAGCCCCAGCATTTT. It translates to CASSPLGGNQPQHF.

This clonotype appeared once. The chain links TRBV5-1 to TRBJ2-5, with D unresolved. The V gene's germline CDR1 is SGHRS and CDR2 YFSETQ. Trimming pared 7 bases from V and 4 bases from J, leaving 8 bases between. The CDR3 extends over 11 amino acids. The CDR3 sequence is CASGPGETQYF. As DNA, the CDR3 is TGCGCCAGCGGGCCAGGAGAGACCCAGTACTTC.

J is TRBJ2-1 and V is TRBV5-1, with 11 nucleotides matching TRBD2. V was clipped by 0 bases and J by 3 bases; unmatched bases: 8. The length of the CDR3 is 18 residues. The germline gives CDR1 SGHRS, CDR2 YFSETQ. CDR3 residues: CASSLVLAGGMGYNEQFF. The CDR3 bases are TGCGCCAGCAGCTTGGTGCTAGCGGGGGGAATGGGCTACAATGAGCAGTTCTTC.

V and J are TRBV6-5 and TRBJ1-4; 8 bases line up with TRBD1. This CDR3 has 12 amino acids. The junction had 3 bases not matched to a gene; V was cut back by 6 bases and J by 9 bases. The germline V gene has CDR1 MNHEY and CDR2 SVGAGI. The CDR3 loop is CASRDRAKKLFF. The CDR3 region has the DNA TGTGCCAGCAGGGACAGGGCAAAAAAACTGTTTTTT.

J is TRBJ2-7 and V is TRBV21-1; the table's TRBD1 call for D was not verified on the DNA. TRBV21-1 is a documented pseudogene. This CDR3 is 15 amino acids long. The CDR3 DNA reads as TGTGCCAGCATCCCCGGAGGGACAGGGGAACACGAGCAGTACGTC. Its translation is CASIPGGTGEHEQYV.

This clonotype was found once. This chain's CDR3 is CASSFRDRTYEQYF. The CDR3 coding sequence is TGTGCCAGCAGCTTCCGGGACAGGACCTACGAGCAGTACTTC. The rearrangement joins TRBV5-6 to TRBJ2-7, with TRBD1 matching over 8 bases. This CDR3 has 14 amino acids. From germline, CDR1 is SGHDT and CDR2 YYEEEE. Losses at the gene ends were 2 bases for V and 2 bases for J; bases not matched to a gene: 3.

The rearrangement uses TRBV12-3 or TRBV12-4 and TRBJ2-7; 13 bases fit TRBD2. There are 15 residues in the CDR3. J lost 7 bases, V lost 7 bases, and 10 bases had no gene match. CDR3 DNA sequence: TGTGCCAGCACCCTCTCCGGGACTAGCGGGGTTGAGCAGTACTTC. This encodes CASTLSGTSGVEQYF.

The chain combines TRBV30 with TRBJ1-1; 8 bases align to TRBD1. J lost 3 bases, V lost 5 bases, and 8 bases had no gene match. Looked up from germline, CDR1 is GTSNPN and CDR2 is SVGIG (reference sequence). The CDR3 length is 14 residues. For the CDR3, the DNA is TGTGCCTGGTACATCGGACAGGGCGACACTGAAGCTTTCTTT. This encodes CAWYIGQGDTEAFF.